The sequence of this T cell receptor (beta chain) was determined in a study of early stage breast cancer tumors. The table came from immunoSEQ multiplex PCR; TCRdb's copy has only in-frame clones and leaves some out. The data contain 55,000 to 70,000 clones, roughly 80% of them singletons. Germline CDR1 MNHNS, CDR2 SASEGT. Trimming removed 4 bases at V and 1 base at J, with 7 bases between. CDR3 size: 13 residues. The sequencing input was blood. V and J are TRBV6-1 and TRBJ2-5; D possibly corresponds to TRBD2 (6 bases). The sequence was obtained from a person in their 40s with breast cancer. CDR3 nucleotides: TGTGCCAGCAGTGTGGGAGGCCAAGAGACCCAGTACTTC. Translated, it gives CASSVGGQETQYF.